This T cell receptor beta chain appears in the sequencing data of a study of CD8 T cells in ankylosing spondylitis. Broader study findings: A motif in TCR beta, a set of seven to nine highly homologous variants, appeared characteristic of ankylosing spondylitis blood.

With 0 bases removed from V and 5 bases from J, the gap between germline ends came to 10 bases. The germline CDR1 and CDR2 sequences are MNHEY and SVGAGI. CDR3 length: 15 residues. Notes on this clonotype: Its target is unknown.

Molecular-barcoded quantitative 5'-RACE produced these TCR beta libraries. TCRdb used MiXCR to reprocess the 5' RACE reads, holding one entry per CDR3 protein. The repertoire holds fewer than 450,000 distinct CDR3 sequences, roughly 18% seen once, with around 0.92% in the top ten. The source of this sequence is a male donor with ankylosing spondylitis. Sequenced sample: blood, either unsorted or a sorted T cell fraction (not recorded which). This chain joins TRBV6-5 and TRBJ1-4, with TRBD1 as a possible D gene (5 bases). Here the CDR3 reads CASSYSNRGNEKLFF. Written as DNA, the CDR3 is TGTGCCAGCAGTTACTCGAACCGGGGGAATGAAAAACTGTTTTTT.